The 22 T cell receptor beta chains listed next were all sequenced from one sample in a study of identical twins. MiXCR was run by TCRdb on the 5' RACE reads, yielding one entry per CDR3 protein. The profile covers roughly 750,000 distinct CDR3 sequences, with around 21% appearing a single time and 4% to 5.5% taken by the ten largest. The sample was also reused in another study, on T cells expressing NK-cell markers.

The sequenced material came from PBMCs. These receptor sequences come from a woman aged 18-30 years in good health.

This clonotype has just a few counts. V is TRBV12-3 or TRBV12-4 and J is TRBJ1-5; tentative D call: TRBD1 (5 bases). Deletions cut 7 bases from V and 6 bases from J, with 10 bases between. The CDR3 runs to 12 residues. The CDR3 DNA follows: TGTGCCAGCACCATCGGGGGTCAGCCCCAGCATTTT. As protein: CASTIGGQPQHF.

This clonotype turned up a few times. The V and J genes are TRBV20-1 and TRBJ1-1; no reliable D call. Germline CDR1 reads DFQATT; CDR2 reads SNEGSKA (reference sequence). This CDR3 comprises 12 residues. The germline V and J ends were trimmed by 6 bases and 10 bases, with 18 bases remaining between them. In nucleotides, the CDR3 is TGCAGTGCCCCCTACGGGAGCATAGGAGCTTTCTTT. Encoded protein: CSAPYGSIGAFF.

A few counts support this clonotype. This sequence joins TRBV24-1 and TRBJ2-3, with 10 positions matching TRBD1. Trimming removed 10 bases from V and 2 bases from J; junction bases left unmatched: 2. From germline, CDR1 is KGHDR and CDR2 SFDVKD. This CDR3 contains 13 residues. The chain's CDR3 is CATGTGDTDTQYF. CDR3 in DNA: TGTGCCACAGGGACAGGGGACACAGATACGCAGTATTTT.

The gene calls are TRBV13 and TRBJ2-1; D unclear. With 6 bases removed from V and 0 bases from J, the gap between germline ends came to 12 bases. CDR1 PRHDT and CDR2 FYEKMQ come from the germline V gene (reference sequence). This CDR3 has 15 amino acids. CDR3 DNA sequence: TGTGCCAGCAGTTCCGGCACGTACTCCTACAATGAGCAGTTCTTC. Protein: CASSSGTYSYNEQFF.

This chain joins TRBV7-9 and TRBJ2-7; weak D call: TRBD1 (6 bases). The CDR3 runs 14 residues. V was cut by 5 bases and J by 2 bases, with 13 bases left in between. The germline CDR1 and CDR2 sequences are SEHNR and FQNEAQ (reference sequence). CDR3 bases: TGTGCCAGCAGCCCCACAGGGTTACCCTACGAGCAGTACTTC. It yields the protein CASSPTGLPYEQYF.

This clonotype has only a few counts. The genes are TRBV6-5 and TRBJ1-6; D is ambiguous. V was pared by 4 bases and J by 10 bases, with 14 bases between. The germline V gene has CDR1 MNHEY and CDR2 SVGAGI. This CDR3 has 14 amino acids. Here the CDR3 DNA reads TGTGCCAGCAGTTTTGAGGGTTGGAAATCACCCCTCCACTTT. As protein: CASSFEGWKSPLHF.

The chain recombines TRBV5-1 with TRBJ2-2, with D unclear. Germline V gene data show CDR1 as SGHRS and CDR2 as YFSETQ. V was cut by 5 bases and J by 0 bases, with 11 bases left in between. The CDR3 loop spans 15 amino acids. CDR3 loop: CASRRDNANTGELFF. The CDR3 DNA reads as TGCGCCAGCAGGAGAGACAACGCGAACACCGGGGAGCTGTTTTTT.

This clonotype appeared a few times. This chain uses TRBV20-1 with TRBJ2-1; 13 bases align to TRBD2. Germline CDR1 reads DFQATT; CDR2 reads SNEGSKA (reference sequence). The V and J ends lost 2 bases and 4 bases, in that order; junction bases with no gene match: 8. The CDR3 length is 17 residues. As DNA, the CDR3 is TGCAGTGCTAGACCAGGACTAGCGGGGGAACATTACAATGAGCAGTTCTTC. It codes for CSARPGLAGEHYNEQFF.

The chain carries TRBV24-1 and TRBJ2-1; perhaps D is TRBD1 or TRBD2 (5 bases each). Trimming cost V 4 bases and J 5 bases, with 8 bases left between them. This CDR3 spans 13 amino acids. Germline loops: CDR1 KGHDR, CDR2 SFDVKD. The CDR3 DNA reads TGTGCCACCAGTGACTGGGACCACAATGAGCAGTTCTTC. It encodes CATSDWDHNEQFF.

This clonotype turned up a few times. The chain has TRBV5-5 and TRBJ2-2; unclear D gene. The CDR3 consists of 15 residues. From germline, CDR1 is SGHKS and CDR2 YYEKEE (reference sequence). V was shortened by 5 bases and J by 6 bases, with 17 bases between the two germline ends. The CDR3 DNA is TGTGCCAGCAGGCGCGCACTGGTTAGCTCCGGGGAGCTGTTTTTT. It encodes CASRRALVSSGELFF.

The V call is TRBV4-3, the J call TRBJ1-4; D gene uncertain. The V gene lost 3 bases and the J gene lost 6 bases, with 8 bases spanning the gap. Germline lookup yields CDR1 LGHNA and CDR2 YSLEER. This CDR3 is 13 amino acids long. CDR3: CASSHWRDEKLFF. The CDR3 DNA reads TGCGCCAGCAGCCATTGGAGGGATGAAAAACTGTTTTTT.

In its sample, this clonotype was seen a few times. The V call is TRBV12-3 or TRBV12-4, the J call TRBJ2-7; 8 bases align to TRBD2. The CDR3 totals 14 residues. V was pared by 5 bases and J by 3 bases, with 6 bases of the junction left unmatched. This chain's CDR3 is CASSKGLGFYEQYF. The CDR3 region has the DNA TGTGCCAGCAGTAAGGGACTAGGGTTCTACGAGCAGTACTTC.

The rearrangement uses TRBV9 and TRBJ2-6; 11 bases fit TRBD1. CDR1 is SGDLS, CDR2 YYNGEE, per germline. The CDR3 runs to 18 residues. V was clipped by 3 bases and J by 1 base; unmatched bases: 6. CDR3: CASSEDRGLLSGANVLTF. DNA of the CDR3: TGTGCCAGCAGCGAGGACAGGGGGCTACTTTCTGGGGCCAACGTCCTGACTTTC.

The CDR3 coding sequence is TGTGCCAGCAGCTTAGGGGACAGGTTGAGGTCGGATACGCAGTATTTT. This gives the protein CASSLGDRLRSDTQYF. V is TRBV7-6 and J is TRBJ2-3; 8 bases map to TRBD1. The V segment lost 1 base and the J segment 6 bases; nucleotides outside the gene matches: 9. Germline CDR1 is SGHVS and CDR2 is FNYEAQ. This CDR3 spans 16 amino acids.

Only a few counts were recorded for this clonotype. This chain connects TRBV20-1 to TRBJ2-3; D tentatively reads TRBD1 or TRBD2 (5 bases each). V was shortened by 5 bases and J by 0 bases, with 18 bases between the two germline ends. Germline CDR1 and CDR2: DFQATT and SNEGSKA (reference sequence). This CDR3 has 16 residues. The CDR3 DNA is TGCAGTGCTGGCGCTGGGACCTACCATAGCACAGATACGCAGTATTTT. Protein: CSAGAGTYHSTDTQYF.

This sequence joins TRBV5-1 and TRBJ1-1; D unresolved. The V end lost 4 bases, the J end lost 4 bases, and 14 bases lay between the germline ends. CDR1 is SGHRS and CDR2 is YFSETQ in the germline V gene. The CDR3 covers 14 residues. As DNA, the CDR3 is TGCGCCAGCAGCCAAGAAGCTCTGGGCACTGAAGCTTTCTTT. This gives the protein CASSQEALGTEAFF.

In its sample, this clonotype was seen many times. One end of the junction fails to match germline, which may point to a read error. The genes are TRBV10-3 and TRBJ1-1; D gene ambiguous. This CDR3 is built from 15 residues. Germline values: CDR1 ENHRY, CDR2 SYGVKD. In nucleotides, the CDR3 is TGTGCCATCAGTGAAACGGCCTCCGATAACAGTGAAGCTTTCTTT. Encoded protein: CAISETASDNSEAFF.

This rearrangement joins TRBV11-3 to TRBJ2-1; D could derive from TRBD1 or TRBD2 (5 bases each). V shed 4 bases and J shed 9 bases, with 16 bases lying between them. Germline CDR1 SGHNT, CDR2 YENEEA. The CDR3 length is 14 residues. CDR3 sequence (DNA): TGTGCCAGCAGCTCCCGGGACCGAGATCGTGAGCAGTTCTTC. Translated, it gives CASSSRDRDREQFF.

This clonotype was recorded a few times. The chain is built from TRBV20-1 and TRBJ2-2; no clear D gene. Germline V gives CDR1 DFQATT, CDR2 SNEGSKA (reference sequence). The length of the CDR3 is 11 residues. V was pared by 4 bases and J by 5 bases, with 5 bases between. CDR3 sequence reads: CSAKGTGELFF. The CDR3 nucleotides are TGCAGTGCTAAAGGGACCGGGGAGCTGTTTTTT.

The V and J genes are TRBV25-1 and TRBJ2-5; D perhaps matches TRBD2 (6 bases). With 4 bases removed from V and 0 bases from J, the gap between germline ends came to 15 bases. CDR1 is MGHDK, CDR2 SYGVNS, per germline. This CDR3 contains 16 residues. The CDR3 loop is CASSVSRSGYQETQYF. The CDR3 DNA is TGTGCCAGCAGTGTATCGAGAAGCGGGTACCAAGAGACCCAGTACTTC.

This clonotype turned up a few times. The chain carries TRBV27 and TRBJ1-2; tentative D call: TRBD1 (6 bases). The germline CDR1 and CDR2 sequences are MNHEY and SMNVEV (reference sequence). V was cut by 6 bases and J by 5 bases, with 19 bases left in between. The CDR3 contains 15 residues. For the CDR3, the DNA is TGTGCCAGCAGCCCAATCCAGGGGTATTCGTATGGCTACACCTTC. This translates into CASSPIQGYSYGYTF.

The V call is TRBV20-1, the J call TRBJ2-1; D not resolved. The CDR3 extends over 14 amino acids. CDR1 DFQATT and CDR2 SNEGSKA come from the germline V gene (reference sequence). V lost 6 bases to trimming and J lost 1 base, with 13 bases between them. The CDR3 sequence is CSARVGPSYNEQFF. CDR3 coding DNA: TGCAGTGCAAGGGTAGGGCCGTCCTACAATGAGCAGTTCTTC.